This TCR beta chain was found in a study of blood T cell repertoires in COVID-19. Turning to the study itself: Researchers got acute and convalescent COVID-19 samples from the United States, Italy and Spain. Sample material is recorded as cDNA or gDNA derived from T cells, B-cell-depleted T cells, or PBMCs.

Measured with immunoSEQ multiplex PCR; TCRdb has only the in-frame clones, and not every one. The sample has fewer than 200,000 clones; 84% are singletons. Germline CDR1 and CDR2: MNHEY and SMNVEV (reference sequence). The V gene end was trimmed by 6 bases and the J gene end by 6 bases; junction bases not matched to a gene: 5. The CDR3 extends over 14 amino acids. Sequenced: peripheral blood. The V call is TRBV27, the J call TRBJ1-6; 7 positions match TRBD1. The TCR comes from a middle-aged man who had recovered from COVID-19. CDR3 region: CASRPGQTNSPLHF. The DNA for the CDR3 is TGTGCCAGCAGGCCGGGACAGACTAATTCACCCCTCCACTTT.